This record looks at one T cell receptor beta chain sequence and its context. Which antigen it targets is not known. Base qualities are not recorded, but no much larger clone differs from it by a single base. Measured from the cysteine to the phenylalanine, the CDR3 is 13 residues long. Only the CDR3 DNA is retained, 39 bases long and in frame from the first base. From the germline V gene (reference sequence), CDR1 is DFQATT and CDR2 is SNEGSKA. Germline trimming: 5 bases from V, 8 bases from J; junction bases outside gene matches: 2. The data derive from a study of post-analysis software for immune sequencing data (dated by TCRdb to about 2015). The study in broad terms: Relapsing-remitting, secondary progressive and progressive-relapsing multiple sclerosis were recorded as disease courses, and subtype annotation was lacking for some patients. The patient repertoires were compared against about 10 previously published healthy control repertoires obtained from donors aged about 6 to 26 years. A subset of samples was prepared in parallel using single-end sample barcoding, then pooled and co-amplified after Illumina adapter ligation. General study outcomes and caveats: The control group was slightly older than the multiple sclerosis patient group. Roughly 5 TRBV segments, including TRBV5-6, TRBV5-1 and TRBV20-1, were significantly more frequent in patients than controls. Compared with controls, multiple sclerosis patients had significantly lower normalized Chao1 diversity, a finding suggesting substantial peripheral T-cell clonal expansion. Direct clustering with F measure revealed strong co-clustering of samples prepared in the same batch, which led to a batch-effect correction.

The library was obtained by PCR. TCRdb shows the sequencer as Illumina HiSeq 2500. To reduce PCR and sequencing biases, unique molecular identifiers were incorporated into the TCR beta cDNA libraries. Every 1 to 10 million input T cells yielded about 500,000 cDNA molecules, meaning each molecule approximated one T cell. Patient libraries were prepared and sequenced with the same protocol used for the earlier healthy control dataset. Within a given batch, samples were prepared together, multiplexed and sequenced on the same HiSeq lane. Under the source paper's analysis protocol: Raw barcoded reads were processed with MIGEC, discarding single-read molecular identifier groups before consensus assembly and CDR3 extraction. Clonotype tables were post-analysed with VDJtools, normalizing diversity by down-sampling all datasets to the smallest sample size. To correct batch-related cross-sample contamination, repertoire overlap clustering matched CDR3 amino acid sequences but not nucleotide sequences. The public reads were quality trimmed at Q25 with fastp and then assembled into clones with MiXCR by TCRdb, keeping productive beta chains. Rows with one shared CDR3 protein collapse into an entry with the most common genes and DNA. TCRdb assigned the V and J calls; the authors' analysis was not used. In this sample the table shows 650,000 to 850,000 distinct CDR3 sequences, approximately 50% of which occur a single time. The leading ten clones occupy approximately 4.4% of the sample.

To demonstrate the VDJtools post-analysis software, the study profiled TCR beta repertoires from the peripheral blood of 13 young patients with multiple sclerosis. The multiple sclerosis patients were children and adolescents ranging in age from roughly 6 to 16 years. The V and J segments used are TRBV20-1 and TRBJ2-1; TRBD2 agrees with 14 junctional bases. This clonotype originated in a girl aged 10 to 17 with multiple sclerosis. Sequenced: blood. The DNA sequence reads TGCAGTGCTGGGACTAGCGGGGGTTATGAGCAGTTCTTC. It encodes CSAGTSGGYEQFF.